The present TCR beta chain was sequenced within a study of blood T cells in healthy people across ages. Together with a sample-barcoded 5' primer, a J-beta primer mix was included in a second PCR lasting roughly 7 to 11 cycles. Using its own MiXCR run on the 5' RACE reads, TCRdb lists one record per CDR3 protein. The sample records over 750,000 distinct CDR3 sequences, 20% to 25% being singletons. The CDR3 has 12 amino acids. The germline V and J ends were trimmed by 0 bases and 13 bases, with 10 bases remaining between them. CDR1 and CDR2 from the germline V gene are LGHDT and YNNKEL (reference sequence). The same sample was also studied in work on T cells of mothers and their children.

The receptor comes from a boy younger than 18 in good health. The chain combines TRBV3-1 with TRBJ2-1; no firm D call. The sequenced sample consisted of blood. In nucleotides, the CDR3 is TGTGCCAGCAGCCAAGAAAGCTGGCTCCAGTTCTTC. Its translation is CASSQESWLQFF.